Listed below are T cell receptor beta chains from one sample, sequenced in a study of blood T cell repertoires in COVID-19. Clones were sequenced by immunoSEQ multiplex PCR, and TCRdb holds only the in-frame ones, with some missing. The table includes about 88,000 clones, about 88% detected once. The sample comprised peripheral blood. The receptors shown here come from a woman of 80 years or more with acute or convalescent COVID-19. Each CDR3 is given with its conserved first and last residue. A D gene is named only where the DNA matches it firmly. Expanded clones are given a class, and other clones once, few, many or no size at all.

D,V,J,size,CDR3,DNA
TRBD1,TRBV27,TRBJ2-2,-,CASSLQGARGNTGELFF,TGTGCCAGCAGTTTACAGGGGGCTAGAGGGAACACCGGGGAGCTGTTTTTT
TRBD2,TRBV7-8,TRBJ2-2,once,CASSLGLAGNTGELFF,TGTGCCAGCAGCCTGGGACTAGCGGGGAACACCGGGGAGCTGTTTTTT
-,TRBV24-1,TRBJ2-3,-,CATSNTDTQYF,TGTGCCACCTCTAACACAGATACGCAGTATTTT
TRBD1,TRBV5-1,TRBJ2-2,few,CASSRDRANTGELFF,TGCGCCAGCAGCCGGGACAGGGCGAACACCGGGGAGCTGTTTTTT
TRBD1,TRBV12-3/TRBV12-4,TRBJ1-2,-,CASSLVQGYGYTF,TGTGCCAGCAGTTTGGTACAGGGGTATGGCTACACCTTC
TRBD1,TRBV15,TRBJ2-1,-,CATSRDRGQSYNEQFF,TGTGCCACCAGCAGAGATCGGGGACAGAGTTACAATGAGCAGTTCTTC
TRBD1,TRBV6-4,TRBJ1-1,-,CASREHRGRRTEAFF,TGTGCCAGCAGAGAACACAGGGGAAGAAGGACTGAAGCTTTCTTT
TRBD1,TRBV5-1,TRBJ1-2,once,CASSPGQPYGYTF,TGCGCCAGCAGCCCGGGACAGCCCTATGGCTACACCTTC
-,TRBV7-3,TRBJ2-2,once,CASSLTQGITGELFF,TGTGCCAGCAGCTTAACGCAGGGAATTACCGGGGAGCTGTTTTTT
-,TRBV21-1,TRBJ1-1,-,CASSKTGIGTEAFF,TGTGCCAGCAGCAAAACAGGGATTGGCACTGAAGCTTTCTTT
TRBD1,TRBV5-1,TRBJ1-4,once,CASSLNRGMNEKLFF,TGCGCCAGCAGCTTGAACAGGGGGATGAATGAAAAACTGTTTTTT
-,TRBV18,TRBJ1-6,-,CASSPTGGWDSPLHF,TGTGCCAGCTCACCAACGGGGGGATGGGACTCACCCCTCCACTTT
TRBD2,TRBV4-2,TRBJ2-1,-,CASSTTSGRASYNEQFF,TGTGCCAGCAGCACGACTAGCGGGAGGGCCTCCTACAATGAGCAGTTCTTC
TRBD1,TRBV3-1/TRBV3-2,TRBJ1-5,-,CASSITGARQPQHF,TGTGCCAGCAGTATCACAGGGGCTCGGCAGCCCCAGCATTTT
-,TRBV5-1,TRBJ1-2,-,CASSFNTGPYGYTF,TGCGCCAGCAGCTTTAACACAGGACCCTATGGCTACACCTTC
-,TRBV30,TRBJ1-5,-,CAWSVGGTVYSNQPQHF,TGTGCCTGGAGTGTGGGGGGGACGGTGTATAGCAATCAGCCCCAGCATTTT
TRBD1,TRBV28,TRBJ1-5,-,CASSLVGTGGAGNQPQHF,TGTGCCAGCAGTTTAGTAGGGACAGGGGGCGCGGGCAATCAGCCCCAGCATTTT
-,TRBV10-3,TRBJ2-7,-,CAISESLTGSASYEQYF,TGTGCCATCAGTGAGTCTTTAACAGGGTCGGCCTCCTACGAGCAGTACTTC
-,TRBV6-1,TRBJ2-3,-,CASSESGGRTDTQYF,TGTGCCAGCAGTGAATCAGGGGGGCGCACAGATACGCAGTATTTT
-,TRBV6-5,TRBJ1-2,-,CASRLQGYGYTF,TGTGCCAGCAGATTACAGGGCTATGGCTACACCTTC
TRBD2,TRBV7-3,TRBJ2-7,-,CASSPGLAGLFEQYF,TGTGCCAGCAGCCCAGGACTAGCGGGGCTCTTCGAGCAGTACTTC
-,TRBV7-2,TRBJ2-1,few,CASRPRQGRDNEQFF,TGTGCCAGCAGGCCAAGACAGGGGAGGGACAATGAGCAGTTCTTC
-,TRBV7-9,TRBJ1-2,-,CASSLDTGWHYGYTF,TGTGCCAGCAGCTTGGATACAGGGTGGCACTATGGCTACACCTTC
-,TRBV5-1,TRBJ2-1,few,CASSLVVRSYHNEQFF,TGCGCCAGCAGCTTGGTCGTTCGGAGCTACCACAATGAGCAGTTCTTC
TRBD1,TRBV7-8,TRBJ1-6,-,CASSLGGTGANNSPLHF,TGTGCCAGCAGCTTAGGGGGGACAGGGGCTAATAATTCACCCCTCCACTTT
-,TRBV28,TRBJ1-2,-,CASSLDNARRGYTF,TGTGCCAGCAGCCTGGACAACGCCCGACGTGGCTACACCTTC